The next 14 T cell receptor beta chains were all read from a single sample in a study of blood T cell repertoires in COVID-19. Sequencing used immunoSEQ multiplex PCR; TCRdb keeps in-frame clones, though not all of them. The profile covers under 200,000 clones, with about 89% appearing a single time and roughly 3.3% taken by the ten largest. The material sequenced was peripheral blood. Every receptor here comes from a man in his 70s with acute or convalescent COVID-19.

The chain links TRBV6-5 to TRBJ2-7; D might be TRBD2 (5 bases). Trimming shortened V by 7 bases and J by 2 bases, and 15 bases separated the two germline ends. The CDR3 length is 14 residues. Germline-derived CDR1 and CDR2 are MNHEY and SVGAGI. The CDR3, as DNA: TGTGCCAGCACCCGGATCGGGGAGACCTACGAGCAGTACTTC. Amino acids: CASTRIGETYEQYF.

V and J are TRBV24-1 and TRBJ2-2; TRBD1 matches 10 bases. With V trimmed by 5 bases and J by 6 bases, 5 bases remained unmatched. The CDR3 is 15 residues long. CDR1 and CDR2 (germline): KGHDR, SFDVKD. The CDR3 DNA reads TGTGCCACCAGTGCCCGGGACAGGGGATCCGGGGAGCTGTTTTTT. This codes for CATSARDRGSGELFF.

The chain carries TRBV4-1 and TRBJ2-4; 8 bases agree with TRBD2. CDR3 size: 16 residues. CDR1 is MGHRA, CDR2 YSYEKL, per germline. J gave up 6 bases and V 1 base, and 8 bases lay outside the gene matches. As DNA, the CDR3 is TGCGCCAGCAGCCAAGTGGGACTAGAAAGGGGAAACATTCAGTACTTC. As protein: CASSQVGLERGNIQYF.

The genes are TRBV5-6 and TRBJ2-7; a weak D match, TRBD1 (5 bases). CDR3 length: 14 amino acids. V was pared by 3 bases and J by 2 bases, with 12 bases between. Germline V gene data show CDR1 as SGHDT and CDR2 as YYEEEE. This chain's CDR3 is CASSWSGPPYEQYF. In nucleotides, the CDR3 is TGTGCCAGCAGCTGGTCAGGGCCTCCCTACGAGCAGTACTTC.

V and J are TRBV28 and TRBJ1-2, with D unresolved. The CDR3 covers 11 residues. Germline V gene lookup returns CDR1 MDHEN and CDR2 SYDVKM. V lost 4 bases and J 7 bases, leaving 7 bases between the germline ends. CDR3 protein: CASSYPGGYTF. CDR3 coding DNA: TGTGCCAGCAGTTATCCGGGTGGCTACACCTTC.

The genes are TRBV2 and TRBJ1-2, with 10 positions matching TRBD1. CDR1 and CDR2 (germline): SNHLY, FYNNEI. The CDR3 is 16 residues long. V was pared by 0 bases and J by 8 bases, with 9 bases of the junction left unmatched. CDR3 loop: CASSEAAGTGALGYTF. For the CDR3, the DNA is TGTGCCAGCAGTGAAGCGGCCGGGACAGGGGCTTTAGGCTACACCTTC.

This clone was observed a single time. The gene calls are TRBV2 and TRBJ2-2; D ambiguous. The V gene lost 11 bases and the J gene lost 2 bases, with 12 bases spanning the gap. The CDR3 totals 13 residues. From germline, CDR1 is SNHLY and CDR2 FYNNEI. Here the CDR3 DNA reads TGTGCCTCAAACAGAAAAAACACCGGGGAGCTGTTTTTT. Protein product: CASNRKNTGELFF.

This clone turned up a few times. This chain links TRBV6-4 with TRBJ2-5; 9 positions match TRBD2. This CDR3 is built from 16 residues. V was pared by 0 bases and J by 5 bases, with 7 bases of the junction left unmatched. Germline V CDR1 and CDR2: MRHNA, SNTAGT. The CDR3 here is CASSDSSLAGPETQYF. The CDR3 coding sequence is TGTGCCAGCAGTGACTCGAGCCTAGCGGGGCCGGAGACCCAGTACTTC.

This clone was detected a few times. CDR3 in amino acids: CASSLDWAPNSPLHF. DNA of the CDR3: TGTGCCAGCAGCTTGGACTGGGCCCCTAATTCACCCCTCCACTTT. This chain links TRBV5-4 with TRBJ1-6; D gene uncertain. The germline gives CDR1 SGHNT, CDR2 YYREEE (reference sequence). Between the trimmed V and J ends, which lost 0 bases and 6 bases, there was a span of 10 bases. The CDR3 consists of 15 residues.

This clone has only a few counts. The chain carries TRBV5-6 and TRBJ2-3; 10 bases align to TRBD2. The V and J ends lost 2 bases and 5 bases, in that order; junction bases with no gene match: 11. Germline lookup yields CDR1 SGHDT and CDR2 YYEEEE. CDR3 length equals 17 residues. The CDR3 DNA reads TGTGCCAGCAGCTTTGGGCTAGCGGGAGTCCTTGGAGATACGCAGTATTTT. Translation gives CASSFGLAGVLGDTQYF.

The chain uses TRBV28 and TRBJ1-6, with D possibly TRBD1 on 5 matching bases. Germline V lookup: CDR1 MDHEN, CDR2 SYDVKM. Trimming removed 5 bases at V and 10 bases at J, with 6 bases between. This CDR3 spans 11 amino acids. Here the CDR3 DNA reads TGTGCCAGCAGTAGGGGATCACCCCTCCACTTT. This gives the protein CASSRGSPLHF.

The rearrangement uses TRBV5-6 and TRBJ1-5; possibly TRBD1 for D (6 bases). The CDR3 runs to 13 residues. The germline V and J ends were trimmed by 4 bases and 6 bases, with 11 bases remaining between them. Germline assignment: CDR1 SGHDT and CDR2 YYEEEE. In DNA form, the CDR3 reads TGTGCCAGCAGCCGTAACAGGGTTCAGCCCCAGCATTTT. The encoded protein is CASSRNRVQPQHF.

The chain has TRBV29-1 and TRBJ1-2, with 8 bases aligning to TRBD1. Germline CDR1 reads SQVTM; CDR2 reads ANQGSEA. V was pared by 3 bases and J by 2 bases, with 11 bases of the junction left unmatched. The CDR3 is 16 residues long. For the CDR3, the DNA is TGCAGCGTTGACTTCTGGGGGGCAGGGGGCAACTATGGCTACACCTTC. This gives the protein CSVDFWGAGGNYGYTF. Variable domain in full (rest from reference TRBV29-1 and TRBJ1-2): SAVISQKPSRDICQRGTSLTIQCQVDSQVTMMFWYRQQPGQSLTLIATANQGSEATYESGFVIDKFPISRPNLTFSTLTVSNMSPEDSSIYLCSVDFWGAGGNYGYTFGSGTRLTVV.

This chain uses TRBV7-3 with TRBJ1-5; 9 nucleotides agree with TRBD1. With V trimmed by 8 bases and J by 6 bases, 11 bases remained unmatched. The V gene's germline CDR1 is SGHTA and CDR2 FQGTGA. CDR3 length equals 15 residues. This CDR3 reads CASVRGQGISQPQHF. CDR3 nucleotides: TGTGCCAGCGTCCGAGGACAGGGGATAAGTCAGCCCCAGCATTTT.